Described below is a single TCR beta chain sequence and its context. This clone was found once. Its recognized antigen is unknown. No base qualities exist here, and no much larger clone lies one base off it. This sample was taken from a study of a mutant IDH1 vaccine in newly diagnosed glioma (dated by TCRdb to the early 2020s). As for the study more broadly: In the chemotherapy-containing groups, vaccination started alongside temozolomide cycles, whereas in patients who had radiotherapy alone it started 4-6 weeks after radiotherapy. Visit V12 was the week-35 safety follow-up and visit V13 was the week-47 end of study. Of the roughly 32 patients who were treated, about 62% were male and roughly 38% were female, and the mean age was approximately 40 years. Before enrollment, most patients had been given radiochemotherapy with temozolomide as standard therapy, while the rest had received either radiotherapy alone or temozolomide alone. Peripheral blood samples were drawn at six visits, namely V03 (baseline), V05, V07, V10, V12 and V13. For exploratory analyses, longitudinal TCRB deep sequencing was carried out in around 24 treated patients wherever samples were available. General study outcomes and caveats: Immune responses induced by the vaccine were seen in roughly 95% of patients across multiple MHC alleles. Selection of PBMC samples for TCRB deep sequencing was based on availability. The authors stated that sample limitations prevented analyses of patient blood samples from being reproduced. Pseudoprogression seemed to be unrelated to changes in the top peripheral T cell clonotypes found by TCRB sequencing.

The germline V gene sets CDR1 to SGHDT and CDR2 to YYEEEE. From its cysteine to its phenylalanine, the CDR3 spans 14 amino acids. The only DNA kept is the CDR3, 42 bases in frame from the first base. The time point label corresponds to: week 47, end of study. Every vaccine dose consisted of 300 ug of a 20-mer mutant IDH1 peptide in Montanide, administered subcutaneously together with topical imiquimod. Patients were given eight vaccinations, in weeks 1, 3, 5, 7, 11, 15, 19 and 23, which matched visits V03 through V10. Donors had newly diagnosed WHO grade 3 or 4 IDH1-mutant astrocytomas with loss of nuclear ATRX. The samples were drawn from NOA16, a multicentre, single-arm, open-label phase I trial in Germany that tested a mutant IDH1 peptide vaccine in humans for the first time. Genomic DNA for TCRB sequencing was extracted from EDTA blood using the DNeasy Blood and Tissue Kit. Receptors were amplified or captured by the immunoSEQ multiplex PCR assay. The hsTCRB Kit was used according to the manufacturer's protocol to amplify rearranged TCR beta chain sequences. TCRB libraries were sequenced on an Illumina MiSeq. The source study handled its data this way. The kit vendor's proprietary platform handled demultiplexing, trimming and gene mapping. TCRdb holds this immuneACCESS table with in-frame rearrangements only. Some clones are missing; in checked studies, unresolved V genes explain under half, and the rest has no known cause. V and J calls plus clone size are reproduced from that table; the DNA served to infer D and trimming. The sample table shows 90,000 to 100,000 clones, and nearly 90% are seen once. Approximately 0.8% of the sample rests with the top ten.

This receptor was taken from a woman in her forties or fifties with glioma. Recombination connected TRBV5-6 to TRBJ2-5; a tentative D call is TRBD1 (5 bases match). The J call is in doubt because the DNA end fits TRBJ2-7 better. Here the sequenced sample was PBMCs, taken from a glioma patient whose treatment included an IDH1 peptide vaccine. CDR3 protein: CASSLVRRAYEQYF. The bases read TGTGCCAGCAGCTTGGTTCGCAGGGCCTACGAGCAGTACTTC.